The 28 T cell receptor beta chains below were found in one sample sequenced in a study of T cell responses to AZD1222 COVID-19 vaccine. This table comes from immunoSEQ multiplex PCR, and its TCRdb copy is limited to in-frame clones, with some not included. This table holds fewer than 150,000 clones, roughly 90% found once. Sequenced here: peripheral blood, sampled 28 days after the second AZD1222 dose. Source of these receptors: an adult who received the AZD1222 COVID-19 vaccine.

This clone was observed once. V is TRBV5-1 and J is TRBJ2-2, with D maybe TRBD2 (6 bases). The CDR3 totals 13 residues. Germline loops: CDR1 SGHRS, CDR2 YFSETQ. The V end was cut by 9 bases, the J end by 5 bases, with 14 bases between. The CDR3 bases are TGCGCCACCGGGACTGATGGGACCGGGGAGCTGTTTTTT. The encoded protein is CATGTDGTGELFF.

The gene calls are TRBV5-1 and TRBJ1-1, with D unresolved. This CDR3 is 13 amino acids long. Per germline, CDR1 SGHRS and CDR2 YFSETQ. Trimming removed 5 bases at V and 3 bases at J, with 11 bases between. Written as DNA, the CDR3 is TGCGCCAGCAGACCGGAGGGATACACTGAAGCTTTCTTT. Residues: CASRPEGYTEAFF.

The rearrangement joins TRBV2 to TRBJ1-6; D remains unclear. V shed 1 base and J shed 6 bases, with 4 bases lying between them. Germline CDR1 SNHLY, CDR2 FYNNEI. The CDR3 consists of 13 residues. The CDR3 nucleotides read TGTGCCAGCAGTGAAGGGCGTAATTCACCCCTCCACTTT. Amino acids: CASSEGRNSPLHF.

The rearrangement uses TRBV27 and TRBJ1-2, with 8 bases matching TRBD1. There are 12 residues in the CDR3. The J segment lost 9 bases and the V segment lost 6 bases, leaving 6 bases of the junction unmatched. The germline CDR1 and CDR2 sequences are MNHEY and SMNVEV (reference sequence). In DNA form, the CDR3 reads TGTGCCAGCAGACACGACAGGGGAAGCTACACCTTC. Translated: CASRHDRGSYTF.

This rearrangement joins TRBV3-1 (or the pseudogene TRBV3-2) to TRBJ2-7; D not resolved. CDR3 length equals 17 residues. V lost 0 bases, J lost 3 bases, and 18 bases lay in between. From germline, CDR1 is LGHDT and CDR2 YNNKEL (reference sequence). This CDR3 is CASSQESYGLSGYEQYF. The CDR3 DNA reads TGTGCCAGCAGCCAAGAATCCTATGGGTTATCGGGCTACGAGCAGTACTTC.

The chain is built from TRBV28 and TRBJ2-7; possibly TRBD1 or TRBD2 for D (5 bases each). The CDR3 totals 17 residues. The V end lost 5 bases, the J end lost 0 bases, and 20 bases lay between the germline ends. CDR1 is MDHEN and CDR2 is SYDVKM in the germline V gene. CDR3 residues: CASSTYGTGKNSYEQYF. In nucleotides, the CDR3 is TGTGCCAGCAGTACATATGGGACGGGTAAAAACTCCTACGAGCAGTACTTC.

The gene calls are TRBV7-2 and TRBJ2-2; D might be TRBD1 or TRBD2, each matching 7 bases. Germline V lookup: CDR1 SGHTA, CDR2 FQGNSA. The V end lost 5 bases, the J end lost 6 bases, and 16 bases lay between the germline ends. CDR3 length equals 15 residues. CDR3 amino acids: CASSPQGGGAGELFF. The CDR3 nucleotides are TGTGCCAGCAGCCCCCAGGGGGGAGGGGCCGGGGAGCTGTTTTTT. Full variable domain (rest looked up from reference TRBV7-2 and TRBJ2-2): GAGVSQSPSNKVTEKGKDVELRCDPISGHTALYWYRQSLGQGLEFLIYFQGNSAPDKSGLPSDRFSAERTGGSVSTLTIQRTQQEDSAVYLCASSPQGGGAGELFFGEGSRLTVL.

The rearrangement links TRBV6-2 or TRBV6-3 to TRBJ1-2; possible D gene TRBD1, 5 bases. CDR3 size: 15 residues. Trimming took 1 base from V and 1 from J, leaving 10 bases between them. CDR1 and CDR2 (germline): MNHEY, SVGEGT. CDR3 residues: CASSYYGTDNYGYTF. CDR3 sequence (DNA): TGTGCCAGCAGTTACTACGGGACGGATAACTATGGCTACACCTTC.

This chain uses TRBV18 with TRBJ1-2; D is ambiguous. The CDR3 covers 14 residues. V lost 5 bases and J lost 2, with 12 bases in between. Germline lookup yields CDR1 KGHSH and CDR2 LQKENI. Here the CDR3 reads CASSMESGNYGYTF. CDR3 bases: TGTGCCAGCTCAATGGAGTCGGGAAACTATGGCTACACCTTC.

This CDR3 is CASSPTTADGELFF. The CDR3 region has the DNA TGTGCCAGCTCACCTACCACAGCGGACGGGGAGCTGTTTTTT. V usage is TRBV18 and J usage is TRBJ2-2; possibly TRBD2 for D (5 bases). The V end lost 3 bases, the J end lost 7 bases, and 12 bases lay between the germline ends. The CDR3 is 14 residues long. CDR1 and CDR2 (germline): KGHSH, LQKENI.

The chain combines TRBV11-2 with TRBJ1-3; D unresolved. The CDR3 has 15 amino acids. Germline V CDR1 and CDR2: SGHAT, FQNNGV. V lost 1 base and J 0 bases, leaving 7 bases between the germline ends. CDR3 sequence (DNA): TGTGCCAGCAGCTTAGGCGTAGGCTCTGGAAACACCATATATTTT. It translates to CASSLGVGSGNTIYF.

The rearrangement uses TRBV5-1 and TRBJ1-1; 7 nucleotides match TRBD1. CDR3 length equals 15 residues. Germline assignment: CDR1 SGHRS and CDR2 YFSETQ. Trimming removed 7 bases from V and 0 bases from J; junction bases left unmatched: 9. This CDR3 reads CASRTGTVVNTEAFF. Here the CDR3 DNA reads TGCGCCAGCCGCACAGGGACAGTGGTGAACACTGAAGCTTTCTTT.

J is TRBJ1-1 and V is TRBV6-1; D gene uncertain. The V gene's germline CDR1 is MNHNS and CDR2 SASEGT. The CDR3 length is 13 residues. V lost 7 bases to trimming and J lost 2 bases, with 11 bases between them. The CDR3 loop is CASIADLNTEAFF. CDR3 nucleotide sequence: TGTGCCAGCATCGCAGATTTAAACACTGAAGCTTTCTTT.

The chain links TRBV6-2 or TRBV6-3 to TRBJ2-2; perhaps TRBD2 as D (5 bases). CDR1 is MNHEY, CDR2 SVGEGT, per germline. Trimming stripped 0 bases from V and 4 bases from J, with 6 bases between. The CDR3 length is 14 residues. In nucleotides, the CDR3 is TGTGCCAGCAGTTACTCAGGGAGCACCGGGGAGCTGTTTTTT. This sequence encodes CASSYSGSTGELFF.

This clone came up a few times. This sequence joins TRBV19 and TRBJ2-7, with 9 nucleotides matching TRBD2. Germline values: CDR1 LNHDA, CDR2 SQIVND (reference sequence). V dropped 4 bases and J dropped 2; count of bases not matched to a gene: 6. The CDR3 extends over 15 amino acids. The CDR3 here is CASSKTRTSAYEQYF. CDR3 DNA sequence: TGTGCCAGTAGTAAAACTCGGACTAGCGCCTACGAGCAGTACTTC.

The table lists this clone with a count of one. A read error may account for a junction end that differs from germline. The chain links TRBV24-1 to TRBJ1-2, with 7 bases matching TRBD1. The germline V gene encodes CDR1 KGHDR and CDR2 SFDVKD. The CDR3 is made up of 13 amino acids. For the CDR3, the DNA is TGTGCCACCAGTGATTCCGGGACAGCCCGTTTCTCCTTC. Residues: CATSDSGTARFSF.

The genes are TRBV6-1 and TRBJ2-1; D remains ambiguous. CDR3 length: 17 amino acids. The V end lost 0 bases, the J end lost 3 bases, and 15 bases lay between the germline ends. Per germline, CDR1 MNHNS and CDR2 SASEGT. CDR3 coding DNA: TGTGCCAGCAGTGAAGCGCCGAAGATAACCCTCTACAATGAGCAGTTCTTC. This encodes CASSEAPKITLYNEQFF.

This chain joins TRBV19 and TRBJ2-5; no clear D. The CDR3 runs to 12 residues. CDR1 and CDR2 from the germline V gene are LNHDA and SQIVND (reference sequence). V gave up 4 bases and J gave up 5 bases, with 8 bases separating them. CDR3 in DNA: TGTGCCAGTAGTAAGAGCCCGGAGACCCAGTACTTC. It translates to CASSKSPETQYF. Supplemented by reference TRBV19 and TRBJ2-5, the full variable domain reads DGGITQSPKYLFRKEGQNVTLSCEQNLNHDAMYWYRQDPGQGLRLIYYSQIVNDFQKGDIAEGYSVSREKKESFPLTVTSAQKNPTAFYLCASSKSPETQYFGPGTRLLVL.

The chain employs TRBV11-2 and TRBJ1-5, with D unclear. The germline gives CDR1 SGHAT, CDR2 FQNNGV. This CDR3 contains 14 residues. V lost 5 bases to trimming and J lost 3 bases, with 11 bases between them. The CDR3 here is CASSSGPDNQPQHF. The CDR3 region has the DNA TGTGCCAGCAGCAGTGGGCCAGACAATCAGCCCCAGCATTTT.

This clone was detected a few times. The V and J genes are TRBV6-2 or TRBV6-3 and TRBJ2-1, with unresolved D. The CDR3 contains 12 residues. Germline lookup yields CDR1 MNHEY and CDR2 SVGEGT. V was trimmed by 5 bases and J by 9 bases, leaving 11 bases between them. CDR3: CASSPGHSEQFF. The CDR3 DNA follows: TGTGCCAGCAGTCCCGGGCATAGTGAGCAGTTCTTC.

This clone showed up just once. The chain is built from TRBV20-1 and TRBJ2-7; D remains unclear. The CDR3 length is 11 residues. The V gene's germline CDR1 is DFQATT and CDR2 SNEGSKA (reference sequence). V was clipped by 6 bases and J by 3 bases, with 9 bases between them. The CDR3 here is CSATDRYEQYF. The CDR3 DNA sequence: TGCAGTGCCACTGACCGCTACGAGCAGTACTTC.

The chain employs TRBV19 and TRBJ2-3; D assignment may be TRBD1 or TRBD2 (5 bases each). The CDR3 runs to 14 residues. Trimming removed 6 bases from V and 4 bases from J, with 14 bases in between. The V gene's germline CDR1 is LNHDA and CDR2 SQIVND (reference sequence). The CDR3 here is CASRNGGSADTQYF. The CDR3 DNA reads as TGTGCCAGTAGGAATGGGGGTTCCGCAGATACGCAGTATTTT.

This clone came up a few times. The rearrangement uses TRBV29-1 and TRBJ2-1; 7 bases agree with TRBD1. Germline V gene sequence: CDR1 SQVTM, CDR2 ANQGSEA. The CDR3 runs to 16 residues. V lost 0 bases and J lost 3; bases outside the gene matches: 8. CDR3 sequence reads: CSVEDHNRGIYNEQFF. The CDR3 bases are TGCAGCGTTGAAGATCATAACAGGGGAATCTACAATGAGCAGTTCTTC.

The V gene is TRBV10-1, the J gene TRBJ2-1; 10 bases map to TRBD1. Germline-derived CDR1 and CDR2 are WNHNN and SYGVQD (reference sequence). J lost 1 base, V lost 6 bases, and 3 bases had no gene match. The CDR3 totals 15 residues. The CDR3 nucleotides are TGCGCCAGCAGCAGGGGACAGGGGTCCTACAATGAGCAGTTCTTC. Translated, it gives CASSRGQGSYNEQFF.

The J gene is TRBJ1-1, the V gene TRBV3-1 (or the pseudogene TRBV3-2); 7 nucleotides align to TRBD1. V was clipped by 4 bases and J by 1 base; unmatched bases: 6. This CDR3 has 15 amino acids. Germline V gene sequence: CDR1 LGHDT, CDR2 YNNKEL (reference sequence). CDR3 nucleotides: TGTGCCAGCAGCCCTAGGGGGCGCGGGAACACTGAAGCTTTCTTT. Translated, it gives CASSPRGRGNTEAFF.

This clone was observed a single time. V usage is TRBV11-2 and J usage is TRBJ2-1; the match to TRBD1 covers 8 bases. The CDR3 is 15 amino acids. Germline CDR1 and CDR2: SGHAT and FQNNGV. Losses at the gene ends were 1 base for V and 2 bases for J; bases not matched to a gene: 1. The CDR3 region is CASSLGQGPYNEQFF. The DNA for the CDR3 is TGTGCCAGCAGCTTAGGACAGGGGCCCTACAATGAGCAGTTCTTC.

V is TRBV20-1 and J is TRBJ1-2; 8 nucleotides match TRBD1. V gave up 3 bases and J gave up 7 bases; unmatched junction bases: 7. CDR1 and CDR2 from the germline V gene are DFQATT and SNEGSKA (reference sequence). CDR3 length: 13 residues. The CDR3 reads CSASFAGGRGYTF. The CDR3 nucleotides are TGCAGTGCTAGTTTTGCAGGGGGCCGTGGCTACACCTTC.

This chain connects TRBV5-1 to TRBJ2-2, with D tentatively TRBD2 (7 bases). Per germline, CDR1 SGHRS and CDR2 YFSETQ. This CDR3 is 16 amino acids long. The V gene lost 6 bases and the J gene lost 4 bases, with 19 bases spanning the gap. The CDR3, as DNA: TGCGCCAGCACGTATTTCGGGGGGCGCGGCACCGGGGAGCTGTTTTTT. As protein: CASTYFGGRGTGELFF.